Presented here are 30 T cell receptor beta chains from one specimen sequenced in a study of cytotoxic CD8 clonotypes in ibrutinib-treated CLL. Profiled with immunoSEQ multiplex PCR; TCRdb holds only in-frame clones, not every one. The sample holds about 300,000 clones, around 76% seen once. The starting material was PBMCs, obtained at disease progression, from a patient treated with ibrutinib. These receptors all come from a human donor with chronic lymphocytic leukemia.

V usage is TRBV29-1 and J usage is TRBJ2-5, with 7 positions matching TRBD2. This CDR3 region has 13 residues. V lost 7 bases and J lost 5; bases outside the gene matches: 10. Per germline, CDR1 SQVTM and CDR2 ANQGSEA. The CDR3 DNA sequence: TGCAGCGCGACGACTAGCCGAATGGAGACCCAGTACTTC. This codes for CSATTSRMETQYF.

The J gene is TRBJ1-2, the V gene TRBV9; a possible D gene is TRBD1 (5 bases). This CDR3 spans 16 amino acids. Germline CDR1 and CDR2: SGDLS and YYNGEE. The V end lost 0 bases, the J end lost 2 bases, and 14 bases lay between the germline ends. CDR3 residues: CASSVEPLRGNYGYTF. CDR3 nucleotides: TGTGCCAGCAGCGTAGAACCCCTTCGGGGCAACTATGGCTACACCTTC.

V is TRBV5-1 and J is TRBJ2-5; 7 nucleotides match TRBD2. The CDR3 is made up of 16 amino acids. V lost 0 bases to trimming and J lost 2 bases; unmatched junction nucleotides: 7. CDR1 and CDR2 from the germline V gene are SGHRS and YFSETQ. Here the CDR3 reads CASSLAGSGDQETQYF. In nucleotides, the CDR3 is TGCGCCAGCAGCTTGGCCGGGAGCGGGGATCAAGAGACCCAGTACTTC.

The rearrangement links TRBV4-1 to TRBJ1-2, with D perhaps matching TRBD1 (6 bases). The CDR3 has 16 residues. Between the trimmed V and J ends, which lost 0 bases and 4 bases, there was a span of 15 bases. Per germline, CDR1 MGHRA and CDR2 YSYEKL. CDR3 sequence (DNA): TGCGCCAGCAGCCAAGACGGGACACTAGATTCCTATGGCTACACCTTC. Translation: CASSQDGTLDSYGYTF.

This rearrangement joins TRBV4-1 to TRBJ2-7; 9 bases agree with TRBD2. In germline, CDR1 is MGHRA, CDR2 YSYEKL. V lost 3 bases and J lost 0; bases outside the gene matches: 3. The CDR3 has 15 amino acids. The CDR3 loop is CASSHPTSGSYEQYF. DNA for the CDR3: TGCGCCAGCAGCCATCCGACTAGCGGCTCCTACGAGCAGTACTTC.

The J gene is TRBJ2-1, the V gene TRBV10-3; D remains ambiguous. Germline CDR1 is ENHRY and CDR2 is SYGVKD. V dropped 9 bases and J dropped 8 bases, with 17 bases sitting between them. The CDR3 is made up of 13 amino acids. The CDR3 DNA reads TGTGCCATTAGCTCCCAACCGCGCGATGAGCAGTTCTTC. Residues: CAISSQPRDEQFF.

V is TRBV19 and J is TRBJ2-5; D is uncertain. The CDR3 loop spans 13 amino acids. Trimming took off 4 bases at V and 4 bases at J, with 10 bases between the two ends. Germline CDR1 is LNHDA and CDR2 is SQIVND (reference sequence). The CDR3 loop reads CASSTTPLETQYF. CDR3 DNA sequence: TGTGCCAGTAGTACTACACCTCTAGAGACCCAGTACTTC. Looking up the rest from reference TRBV19 and TRBJ2-5 gives the full variable domain: DGGITQSPKYLFRKEGQNVTLSCEQNLNHDAMYWYRQDPGQGLRLIYYSQIVNDFQKGDIAEGYSVSREKKESFPLTVTSAQKNPTAFYLCASSTTPLETQYFGPGTRLLVL.

V and J are TRBV29-1 and TRBJ2-7; TRBD1 matches 7 bases. The germline gives CDR1 SQVTM, CDR2 ANQGSEA. The CDR3 contains 14 residues. V lost 8 bases and J lost 3; bases outside the gene matches: 13. CDR3 loop: CSLGRDRINYEQYF. The DNA of the CDR3 is TGCAGCCTTGGACGGGACAGAATTAACTACGAGCAGTACTTC.

This clone was seen more than once but under ten times. The CDR3 coding sequence is TGCGCCAGCAGCGGACGGGGGCAAGGCTACACCTTC. Translated: CASSGRGQGYTF. The chain employs TRBV5-1 and TRBJ1-2; maybe TRBD1 (6 bases). Trimming cost V 4 bases and J 8 bases, with 12 bases left between them. This CDR3 is built from 12 residues. The germline V gene has CDR1 SGHRS and CDR2 YFSETQ.

This clone was counted a few times. The V call is TRBV4-1, the J call TRBJ2-7; TRBD1 matches at 9 bases. V lost 1 base and J lost 7; bases outside the gene matches: 5. The length of the CDR3 is 14 residues. Germline CDR1 and CDR2: MGHRA and YSYEKL. The CDR3, as DNA: TGCGCCAGCAGCCAAGTTACAGGGACAGGGGAGCAGTACTTC. Encoded protein: CASSQVTGTGEQYF.

The count of this clone is one. As DNA, the CDR3 is TGTGCCAGCAGCTTTGGCGGGACTAGCGGGAGTTACGAGCAGTACTTC. Its protein is CASSFGGTSGSYEQYF. The chain is built from TRBV11-2 and TRBJ2-7, with 14 bases lining up with TRBD2. The CDR3 extends over 16 amino acids. V lost 3 bases and J lost 4; bases outside the gene matches: 5. CDR1 and CDR2 from the germline V gene are SGHAT and FQNNGV. The full variable domain, rest sourced from reference TRBV11-2 and TRBJ2-7, is EAGVAQSPRYKIIEKRQSVAFWCNPISGHATLYWYQQILGQGPKLLIQFQNNGVVDDSQLPKDRFSAERLKGVDSTLKIQPAKLEDSAVYLCASSFGGTSGSYEQYFGPGTRLTVT.

This chain uses TRBV7-9 with TRBJ2-1, with D possibly TRBD2 on 6 matching bases. The CDR3 has 17 residues. Germline values: CDR1 SEHNR, CDR2 FQNEAQ (reference sequence). V was shortened by 0 bases and J by 4 bases, with 16 bases between the two germline ends. The CDR3 spells CASSLARIAELYNEQFF. In nucleotides, the CDR3 is TGTGCCAGCAGCTTAGCGCGTATAGCGGAGCTATACAATGAGCAGTTCTTC.

The chain couples TRBV6-6 to TRBJ1-1; TRBD1 matches 8 bases. Germline V gene data show CDR1 as MNHNY and CDR2 as SVGAGI (reference sequence). Losses at the gene ends were 7 bases for V and 3 bases for J; bases not matched to a gene: 13. The CDR3 is made up of 16 amino acids. The CDR3 region has the DNA TGTGCCAGCAAGAAACAGGGGGTTAATGACGACACTGAAGCTTTCTTT. It codes for CASKKQGVNDDTEAFF.

The J gene is TRBJ1-2, the V gene TRBV29-1, with TRBD1 as a possible D gene (6 bases). In germline, CDR1 is SQVTM, CDR2 ANQGSEA. The CDR3 is 13 residues long. V lost 0 bases and J lost 6, with 11 bases in between. CDR3 nucleotides: TGCAGCGTTGAAGATCCCCCAGGGGATGGCTACACCTTC. Translating gives CSVEDPPGDGYTF.

The chain carries TRBV12-5 and TRBJ2-5; D is unresolved. V lost 0 bases and J lost 7, with 6 bases in between. The CDR3 totals 12 residues. The germline gives CDR1 LGHNT, CDR2 FRNRAP. The CDR3 DNA sequence: TGTGCTAGTGGTTTGGTACTGGGGACCCAGTACTTC. Its translation is CASGLVLGTQYF.

The chain couples TRBV5-1 to TRBJ2-5; D unclear. V dropped 0 bases and J dropped 1 base, with 7 bases sitting between them. Germline V gene lookup returns CDR1 SGHRS and CDR2 YFSETQ. The CDR3 consists of 14 residues. The CDR3 spells CASSLVFPQETQYF. DNA of the CDR3: TGCGCCAGCAGCTTGGTTTTCCCCCAAGAGACCCAGTACTTC.

In its sample, this clone was seen once. The V and J genes are TRBV10-2 and TRBJ2-1; D not certain. The CDR3 is 12 amino acids. The V gene lost 0 bases and the J gene lost 10 bases, with 7 bases spanning the gap. The germline V gene has CDR1 WSHSY and CDR2 SAAADI. CDR3 DNA sequence: TGCGCCAGCAGTGAGTCAGAGGTCGAGCAGTTCTTC. Translation: CASSESEVEQFF.

The chain couples TRBV10-3 to TRBJ1-6; maybe TRBD1 (5 bases). CDR3 length: 14 residues. Trimming pared 1 base from V and 7 bases from J, leaving 8 bases between. Per germline, CDR1 ENHRY and CDR2 SYGVKD. CDR3 sequence (DNA): TGTGCCATCAGTGAGTTTTCAGGGAATTCACCCCTCCACTTT. This codes for CAISEFSGNSPLHF.

The chain combines TRBV18 with TRBJ2-2; D gene uncertain. Germline assignment: CDR1 KGHSH and CDR2 LQKENI. The CDR3 consists of 14 residues. V was shortened by 5 bases and J by 5 bases, with 12 bases between the two germline ends. CDR3 in DNA: TGTGCCAGCTCAGTGACAAGAGGTACCGGGGAGCTGTTTTTT. Protein sequence: CASSVTRGTGELFF.

The chain uses TRBV11-2 and TRBJ1-1; perhaps TRBD1 as D (5 bases). The V end was cut by 6 bases, the J end by 9 bases, with 14 bases between. CDR1 is SGHAT, CDR2 FQNNGV, per germline. The CDR3 contains 12 residues. CDR3 in DNA: TGTGCCAGCAGGGAGGACACGGGAAAAGCTTTCTTT. Its protein product is CASREDTGKAFF.

The gene calls are TRBV13 and TRBJ2-7; 9 nucleotides match TRBD1. CDR1 PRHDT and CDR2 FYEKMQ come from the germline V gene (reference sequence). V was clipped by 6 bases and J by 4 bases; unmatched bases: 4. CDR3 length: 13 amino acids. CDR3 protein: CASRGQGRYEQYF. CDR3 bases: TGTGCCAGCAGGGGACAGGGCAGATACGAGCAGTACTTC. The complete variable domain, with remaining parts taken from reference TRBV13 and TRBJ2-7, reads AAGVIQSPRHLIKEKRETATLKCYPIPRHDTVYWYQQGPGQDPQFLISFYEKMQSDKGSIPDRFSAQQFSDYHSELNMSSLELGDSALYFCASRGQGRYEQYFGPGTRLTVT.

This clone was counted only a few times. The chain combines TRBV5-1 with TRBJ2-5; 12 bases line up with TRBD2. The length of the CDR3 is 16 residues. CDR1 and CDR2 (germline): SGHRS, YFSETQ. Germline trimming cut 3 bases from V and 5 bases from J; bases unmatched to any gene: 8. The chain's CDR3 is CASSSRLAGEAETQYF. CDR3 nucleotide sequence: TGCGCCAGCAGCTCTCGACTAGCGGGGGAAGCGGAGACCCAGTACTTC. Variable domain in full (rest from reference TRBV5-1 and TRBJ2-5): KAGVTQTPRYLIKTRGQQVTLSCSPISGHRSVSWYQQTPGQGLQFLFEYFSETQRNKGNFPGRFSGRQFSNSRSEMNVSTLELGDSALYLCASSSRLAGEAETQYFGPGTRLLVL.

This chain uses TRBV28 with TRBJ1-1; 7 bases agree with TRBD1. This CDR3 spans 14 amino acids. CDR1 is MDHEN and CDR2 is SYDVKM in the germline V gene. V lost 3 bases to trimming and J lost 6 bases; unmatched junction nucleotides: 7. The CDR3 sequence is CASSLRQGGAEAFF. The CDR3 nucleotides are TGTGCCAGCAGTTTGCGACAGGGAGGAGCTGAAGCTTTCTTT.

The chain employs TRBV7-2 and TRBJ2-3, with D possibly TRBD1 on 5 matching bases. CDR1 is SGHTA, CDR2 FQGNSA, per germline. The CDR3 is 17 residues long. The germline V and J ends were trimmed by 1 base and 6 bases, with 20 bases remaining between them. The CDR3 sequence is CASSLGSLGAHGDTQYF. Written as DNA, the CDR3 is TGTGCCAGCAGCTTAGGTTCTCTTGGGGCCCATGGGGATACGCAGTATTTT.

J is TRBJ1-5 and V is TRBV5-1, with D possibly matching TRBD1 (5 bases). This CDR3 has 14 residues. V lost 0 bases to trimming and J lost 3 bases, with 7 bases between them. The V gene's germline CDR1 is SGHRS and CDR2 YFSETQ. CDR3 sequence reads: CASSLGQLNQPQHF. CDR3 coding DNA: TGCGCCAGCAGCTTGGGACAGCTCAATCAGCCCCAGCATTTT.

The chain carries TRBV9 and TRBJ2-5; weak D call: TRBD1 (5 bases). Looked up from germline, CDR1 is SGDLS and CDR2 is YYNGEE. This CDR3 comprises 15 residues. The V end was cut by 2 bases, the J end by 5 bases, with 16 bases between. CDR3 nucleotide sequence: TGTGCCAGCAGCGTTGACTCAACAAGGGGTGAGACCCAGTACTTC. Encoded protein: CASSVDSTRGETQYF.

This chain joins TRBV13 and TRBJ2-7; tentatively, D is TRBD1 or TRBD2 (5 bases each). Germline CDR1 is PRHDT and CDR2 is FYEKMQ (reference sequence). The V end was cut by 5 bases, the J end by 5 bases, with 22 bases between. This CDR3 region has 16 residues. The CDR3 sequence: CASSPGIPGSIDEQYF. The CDR3 bases are TGTGCCAGCAGCCCAGGTATCCCAGGGAGTATCGACGAGCAGTACTTC.

This clone was counted only a few times. The V and J genes are TRBV18 and TRBJ1-3; no clear D. This CDR3 region has 16 residues. The ends were cut back, 3 bases at V and 0 bases at J, with 12 bases in the middle. Germline V gives CDR1 KGHSH, CDR2 LQKENI. CDR3 DNA: TGTGCCAGCTCACCTCTGGCCAGCAGCTCTGGAAACACCATATATTTT. Translating gives CASSPLASSSGNTIYF.

The chain couples TRBV10-1 to TRBJ2-3, with 8 bases aligning to TRBD1. The germline CDR1 and CDR2 sequences are WNHNN and SYGVQD (reference sequence). The CDR3 is 14 residues long. The trim removed 7 bases at V and 5 bases at J, leaving 8 bases unmatched. Here the CDR3 reads CASTKDRAEDTQYF. The CDR3 coding sequence is TGCGCCAGCACCAAGGACAGGGCGGAAGATACGCAGTATTTT.

The chain is built from TRBV4-1 and TRBJ2-3; no definite D call. The V gene lost 6 bases and the J gene lost 6 bases, with 10 bases spanning the gap. Germline V gene sequence: CDR1 MGHRA, CDR2 YSYEKL. This CDR3 contains 12 residues. The CDR3 DNA follows: TGCGCCAGCAGTTTACCCCTGGATACGCAGTATTTT. It specifies CASSLPLDTQYF.